This T cell receptor beta chain was sequenced in a study of graft-versus-host responses after intestinal transplantation. Background on the study: Transplants were multivisceral, liver-intestinal, or isolated intestinal. Whole-study findings and limits: The highest levels of circulating GvH clones went along with early declines in HvG clones after transplant.

Profiled with immunoSEQ multiplex PCR; TCRdb holds only in-frame clones, not every one. The sample carries about 22,000 clones, approximately 60% recorded once. The germline V gene has CDR1 MNHEY and CDR2 SMNVEV (reference sequence). The trim removed 6 bases at V and 2 bases at J, leaving 8 bases unmatched. This CDR3 is built from 15 residues. This receptor was obtained from a human patient who received an intestinal transplant. The gene calls are TRBV27 and TRBJ2-3, with TRBD1 matching over 7 bases. This specimen consisted of alloreactive CD4+ T cells from a mixed lymphocyte reaction culture, obtained before intestinal transplant. Indicated subset: CFSE-low proliferating T cells sorted from roughly six-day pre-transplant mixed lymphocyte reaction (GvH or HvG direction). The CDR3 DNA sequence: TGTGCCAGCAGGGGACAGTATTTTGCCACAGATACGCAGTATTTT. Amino acids: CASRGQYFATDTQYF.